The clone carrying this T cell receptor beta chain was counted only a few times. What it binds is unknown. This record comes from a study of CD8+ T cells in alopecia areata. Reverse transcription of extracted RNA yielded cDNA, which provided the sequencing template. TCRdb keeps only in-frame clones here, not all; method: immunoSEQ multiplex PCR. The sample has about 60,000 clones, under 60% seen once. General observations from the study: Because one nonresponder was included, the link of baseline CD8+ expansion to response is considered uncertain.

CDR1 is LNHDA, CDR2 SQIVND, per germline (reference sequence). The CDR3 length is 13 residues. Losses at the gene ends were 10 bases for V and 6 bases for J; bases not matched to a gene: 12. Treatment denoted: oral pan-JAK inhibitor, 5-10 mg twice daily. Source: CD8+ T cells sorted from blood, taken at roughly week 36, from a patient treated with tofacitinib. The sequence was obtained from a human donor with alopecia areata. This rearrangement joins TRBV19 to TRBJ2-7, with 7 bases fitting TRBD2. Here the CDR3 reads CATRTAGEAEQYF. The CDR3 bases are TGTGCCACCCGAACCGCGGGGGAGGCCGAGCAGTACTTC.